This entry describes one TCR beta chain. This CDR3 has 13 amino acids. V trimming: 5 bases; J trimming: 10 bases; junction bases outside the gene matches: 8. Germline CDR1 and CDR2: DFQATT and SNEGSKA (reference sequence). TCRdb called the RT-PCR reads again in MiXCR, with one record for every CDR3 protein. The sample carries about 76,000 distinct CDR3 sequences, about 26% recorded once. The data were obtained in a study of patients and donors after allogeneic stem cell transplantation. The receptor comes from a human donor who was either an allogeneic HSCT recipient or a stem cell or donor lymphocyte infusion donor (not recorded which). It is not recorded whose cells these are; they may come from a transplant donor. This sequence joins TRBV20-1 and TRBJ1-6; TRBD1 agrees at 7 bases. The specimen sequenced was blood, either unsorted or a sorted T cell fraction (not recorded which). CDR3 amino acids: CSAPDRAASPLHF. CDR3 sequence (DNA): TGCAGTGCTCCCGACAGGGCAGCCTCACCCCTCCACTTT.